This T cell receptor beta chain appears in the sequencing data of a study of shared T cell receptors in the human thymus. In germline, CDR1 is WSHSY, CDR2 SAAADI. V lost 3 bases and J lost 6; bases outside the gene matches: 12. The CDR3 covers 17 residues. This clone was counted a few times. The protocol was immunoSEQ multiplex PCR, while the TCRdb copy is restricted to in-frame clones and leaves out a portion. In the table there are hundreds of thousands of clones, roughly 90% of which are singletons. The same sample was also used in a study of human thymus T cells.

Sequences were obtained from thymocytes. V is TRBV10-2 and J is TRBJ2-2, with 8 bases lining up with TRBD2. The receptor comes from a boy under two years old with a congenital heart defect. The CDR3, as DNA: TGCGCCAGCAGTGAAGGAGGGGGACTAGAATCGCCCGGGGAGCTGTTTTTT. It encodes CASSEGGGLESPGELFF.